One sample yielded the 7 T cell receptor beta chains listed below, sequenced in a study of OX40 agonist ivuxolimab in advanced cancers. This table comes from immunoSEQ multiplex PCR, and its TCRdb copy is limited to in-frame clones, with some not included. The data show about 20,000 clones, about four fifths seen once. Sequenced here: CD4+ or CD8+ T cells sorted from blood, sampled in a trial of the OX40 agonist ivuxolimab. The receptors stem from an adult with an advanced solid tumor such as melanoma, head and neck, liver or kidney cancer.

This clone was seen only once. V usage is TRBV28 and J usage is TRBJ1-5, with D tentatively TRBD1 (5 bases). The CDR3 runs 11 residues. Germline-derived CDR1 and CDR2 are MDHEN and SYDVKM. Trimming removed 5 bases from V and 11 bases from J, with 10 bases in between. The CDR3 protein is CASSIGGSQHF. CDR3 DNA: TGTGCCAGCAGTATTGGGGGATCCCAGCATTTT.

The chain combines TRBV7-9 with TRBJ2-1; D ambiguous. Germline-derived CDR1 and CDR2 are SEHNR and FQNEAQ (reference sequence). Between the trimmed V and J ends, which lost 1 base and 10 bases, there was a span of 11 bases. The CDR3 sequence is 13 residues long. The CDR3 here is CASSLGGMGEQFF. The CDR3 nucleotides are TGTGCCAGCAGCTTAGGGGGTATGGGCGAGCAGTTCTTC.

The chain carries TRBV7-8 and TRBJ2-3; 13 bases are shared with TRBD2. The CDR3 has 16 residues. Germline V gene data show CDR1 as SGHVS and CDR2 as FQNEAQ. J gave up 6 bases and V 4 bases, and 7 bases lay outside the gene matches. The CDR3, as DNA: TGTGCCAGCAGCTCCAGGACTAGCGGGAGTGGGGATACGCAGTATTTT. Amino acids: CASSSRTSGSGDTQYF.

This clone has just one count. The chain combines TRBV11-3 with TRBJ2-2; 8 nucleotides line up with TRBD1. V lost 5 bases and J lost 5; bases outside the gene matches: 13. Germline CDR1 is SGHNT and CDR2 is YENEEA. There are 17 residues in the CDR3. In DNA, the CDR3 is TGTGCCAGCAGCGGAGGGGTTTTCGACAGGGGTACCGGGGAGCTGTTTTTT. Encoded protein: CASSGGVFDRGTGELFF.

This clone is labeled medium-sized (0.01 to 0.1%). This rearrangement joins TRBV6-1 to TRBJ1-2; tentatively, D is TRBD1 (6 bases). Per the germline V gene, CDR1 is MNHNS and CDR2 is SASEGT. The CDR3 extends over 15 amino acids. V was pared by 1 base and J by 7 bases, with 16 bases between. The CDR3, as DNA: TGTGCCAGCAGTGAAGGTACCACAGGGATAATTGGCTACACCTTC. Encoded protein: CASSEGTTGIIGYTF.

The table lists this clone with a count of one. The chain carries TRBV11-2 and TRBJ1-2, with D hard to call. V was cut by 5 bases and J by 0 bases, with 7 bases left in between. The CDR3 has 13 amino acids. The germline CDR1 and CDR2 sequences are SGHAT and FQNNGV. CDR3 region: CASSQQPNYGYTF. The DNA for the CDR3 is TGTGCCAGCAGCCAGCAGCCTAACTATGGCTACACCTTC.

This clone appeared a few times. The chain links TRBV4-3 to TRBJ2-7, with D possibly being TRBD1 (6 bases). Germline V gives CDR1 LGHNA, CDR2 YSLEER. With 1 base removed from V and 3 bases from J, the gap between germline ends came to 7 bases. This CDR3 contains 13 residues. Here the CDR3 reads CASSQGDNYEQYF. The CDR3 nucleotides are TGCGCCAGCAGCCAAGGGGACAACTACGAGCAGTACTTC.